One and the same sample provided the 25 T cell receptor beta chains below, sequenced in a study of human T cells and chemical hapten exposure. Time point here: patch test 1, 2 weeks after DPC sensitization. Described treatment: therapeutic diphenylcyclopropenone sensitization with weekly scalp DPC. Via MiXCR, TCRdb re-called the RACE reads, giving one row per CDR3 protein. This table holds roughly 360,000 distinct CDR3 sequences, approximately 5% found once. The specimen comprised whole blood, sampled in connection with sensitization to the hapten diphenylcyclopropenone (DPC). These TCRs come from a woman in her forties or fifties with alopecia areata. Some clones in this sample may be carry-over from other donors' samples.

In this sample, this clonotype turned up many times. The genes are TRBV6-2 or TRBV6-3 and TRBJ1-1, with 8 bases identical to TRBD1. Unmatched junction bases numbered 8, after V lost 3 bases and J lost 5 bases. From germline, CDR1 is MNHEY and CDR2 SVGEGT. The CDR3 spans 15 residues. CDR3 region: CASSYSRGQGTEAFF. The CDR3 bases are TGTGCCAGCAGTTATTCCAGGGGGCAGGGGACTGAAGCTTTCTTT.

This clonotype was detected a few times. The rearrangement uses TRBV20-1 and TRBJ2-7; maybe TRBD2 (7 bases). Trimming removed 3 bases at V and 0 bases at J, with 15 bases between. The V gene's germline CDR1 is DFQATT and CDR2 SNEGSKA (reference sequence). The CDR3 covers 15 residues. CDR3 region: CSASGGGRSSYEQYF. CDR3 coding DNA: TGCAGTGCTAGTGGGGGGGGCCGTAGCTCCTACGAGCAGTACTTC.

This clonotype was observed at least ten times. The chain employs TRBV28 and TRBJ1-5; a possible D gene is TRBD1 (5 bases). Trimming pared 3 bases from V and 5 bases from J, leaving 14 bases between. CDR1 is MDHEN, CDR2 SYDVKM, per germline. This CDR3 is 15 amino acids long. CDR3 sequence: CASSLFSGGYQPQHF. The CDR3 nucleotides are TGTGCCAGCAGTTTGTTCTCTGGGGGTTATCAGCCCCAGCATTTT.

This clonotype was counted many times. The V and J genes are TRBV5-1 and TRBJ2-1; D remains ambiguous. Germline CDR1 is SGHRS and CDR2 is YFSETQ. Trimming left V 0 bases short and J 2 bases short, with 9 bases between. The CDR3 extends over 15 amino acids. In DNA, the CDR3 is TGCGCCAGCAGCTTGGGGGCAGGCGCCTACAATGAGCAGTTCTTC. Translating it yields CASSLGAGAYNEQFF.

V gene TRBV2 combines with J gene TRBJ1-4; the D gene is possibly TRBD1 (5 bases). Germline V gives CDR1 SNHLY, CDR2 FYNNEI. This CDR3 is built from 13 residues. Trimming removed 8 bases at V and 2 bases at J, with 9 bases between. In nucleotides, the CDR3 is TGTGCCAGCGTGGCAGGGACTAATGAAAAACTGTTTTTT. It translates to CASVAGTNEKLFF.

This clonotype was found many times. V is TRBV27 and J is TRBJ2-7, with D possibly matching TRBD2 (6 bases). The CDR3 length is 15 residues. CDR1 and CDR2 from the germline V gene are MNHEY and SMNVEV (reference sequence). Trimming took 4 bases from V and 7 from J, leaving 20 bases between them. CDR3 amino acids: CASSSPGLTYLEQYF. The CDR3 DNA reads TGTGCCAGCAGTTCACCGGGACTCACCTACTTGGAGCAGTACTTC.

This clonotype was observed many times. This rearrangement joins TRBV11-2 to TRBJ1-1, with TRBD1 identical over 7 bases. This CDR3 comprises 11 residues. J lost 8 bases, V lost 5 bases, and 2 bases had no gene match. Germline V gene data show CDR1 as SGHAT and CDR2 as FQNNGV. Here the CDR3 reads CASSTGQEAFF. Here the CDR3 DNA reads TGTGCCAGCAGCACGGGACAGGAAGCTTTCTTT.

The table lists this clonotype with a few counts. The genes are TRBV9 and TRBJ2-1; TRBD2 matches at 10 bases. Trimming removed 3 bases from V and 10 bases from J; junction bases left unmatched: 7. The CDR3 spans 14 residues. Germline loops: CDR1 SGDLS, CDR2 YYNGEE. The CDR3 protein is CASSGELAGYEQFF. The CDR3 coding sequence is TGTGCCAGCAGCGGCGAACTAGCGGGATACGAGCAGTTCTTC.

At least ten counts were recorded for this clonotype. The chain links TRBV12-3 or TRBV12-4 to TRBJ2-3, with TRBD2 identical over 10 bases. The J segment lost 1 base and the V segment lost 4 bases, leaving 2 bases of the junction unmatched. The CDR3 extends over 15 amino acids. The CDR3 sequence: CASSSSGRGTDTQYF. The CDR3 coding sequence is TGTGCCAGCAGTTCCAGCGGGAGGGGCACAGATACGCAGTATTTT.

This chain connects TRBV7-9 to TRBJ1-1; D uncertain. Germline V gives CDR1 SEHNR, CDR2 FQNEAQ (reference sequence). Trimming pared 4 bases from V and 6 bases from J, leaving 15 bases between. The CDR3 sequence is 14 residues long. CDR3 amino acids: CASSSPVRKAEAFF. In DNA form, the CDR3 reads TGTGCCAGCAGCTCCCCCGTGCGTAAGGCTGAAGCTTTCTTT.

This clonotype has ten or more counts. The chain employs TRBV12-3 or TRBV12-4 and TRBJ1-1; D is uncertain. This CDR3 region has 11 residues. The germline V and J ends were trimmed by 9 bases and 6 bases, with 11 bases remaining between them. In nucleotides, the CDR3 is TGTGCCAGTACCAGGTCTTCTGAAGCTTTCTTT. The encoded protein is CASTRSSEAFF.

This clonotype was seen many times. The chain combines TRBV12-3 or TRBV12-4 with TRBJ2-5, with 9 nucleotides matching TRBD1. The CDR3 runs 16 residues. Trimming removed 5 bases from V and 7 bases from J; junction bases left unmatched: 14. This CDR3 reads CASSRTGAVSPRTQYF. CDR3 bases: TGTGCCAGCAGTCGGACAGGGGCCGTCTCCCCGCGGACCCAGTACTTC.

The chain employs TRBV28 and TRBJ2-7; 8 bases are a match to TRBD1. Trimming took 8 bases from V and 2 from J; bases not matched to a gene: 5. The CDR3 length is 13 residues. Per the germline V gene, CDR1 is MDHEN and CDR2 is SYDVKM. CDR3 DNA: TGTGCCAGCCGGGGGACAGGACCCTACGAGCAGTACTTC. Translation: CASRGTGPYEQYF.

This clonotype was seen ten or more times. The chain links TRBV27 to TRBJ1-2; 8 nucleotides agree with TRBD1. Germline loops: CDR1 MNHEY, CDR2 SMNVEV (reference sequence). The CDR3 loop spans 16 amino acids. V was clipped by 6 bases and J by 3 bases; unmatched bases: 12. DNA of the CDR3: TGTGCCAGCAGCTACAGGGGGGTACCTTTAGACTATGGCTACACCTTC. It is translated as CASSYRGVPLDYGYTF.

This clonotype was observed a handful of times. The chain is built from TRBV9 and TRBJ2-3; D gene uncertain. V was pared by 1 base and J by 4 bases, with 7 bases between. This CDR3 has 13 amino acids. Looked up from germline, CDR1 is SGDLS and CDR2 is YYNGEE. CDR3 nucleotide sequence: TGTGCCAGCAGCGTACTCTCTTCAGATACGCAGTATTTT. Translated: CASSVLSSDTQYF.

In its sample, this clonotype was seen many times. This chain uses TRBV30 with TRBJ2-1; 11 bases are shared with TRBD2. V lost 5 bases to trimming and J lost 4 bases; unmatched junction nucleotides: 16. Looked up from germline, CDR1 is GTSNPN and CDR2 is SVGIG (reference sequence). This CDR3 comprises 18 residues. CDR3 sequence reads: CAWGTRTSGSGRYNEQFF. For the CDR3, the DNA is TGTGCCTGGGGGACCAGGACTAGCGGGTCCGGTCGATACAATGAGCAGTTCTTC.

The chain uses TRBV5-1 and TRBJ1-1; D might be TRBD1 (6 bases). V was clipped by 0 bases and J by 5 bases, with 11 bases between them. CDR3 size: 14 residues. The germline gives CDR1 SGHRS, CDR2 YFSETQ. CDR3 nucleotide sequence: TGCGCCAGCAGCTTGGCTGGGGGCGAGACTGAAGCTTTCTTT. As protein: CASSLAGGETEAFF.

This clonotype was detected ten times or more. J is TRBJ2-1 and V is TRBV9; D gene unclear. Deletions cut 0 bases from V and 0 bases from J, with 10 bases between. The CDR3 is made up of 16 amino acids. The germline V gene has CDR1 SGDLS and CDR2 YYNGEE. The CDR3 spells CASSVGSSISYNEQFF. The CDR3 DNA is TGTGCCAGCAGCGTAGGTTCGAGCATCTCCTACAATGAGCAGTTCTTC.

This clonotype was counted many times. The V and J genes are TRBV7-9 and TRBJ2-1, with 12 bases matching TRBD2. This CDR3 spans 16 amino acids. V lost 10 bases and J lost 6; bases outside the gene matches: 13. CDR1 is SEHNR and CDR2 is FQNEAQ in the germline V gene (reference sequence). CDR3 DNA sequence: TGTGCCAACCGTCGGCTAGCGGGAGGGTTAACCAATGAGCAGTTCTTC. Translated, it gives CANRRLAGGLTNEQFF. Together with reference TRBV7-9 and TRBJ2-1, the CDR3 gives the full variable domain: DTGVSQNPRHKITKRGQNVTFRCDPISEHNRLYWYRQTLGQGPEFLTYFQNEAQLEKSRLLSDRFSAERPKGSFSTLEIQRTEQGDSAMYLCANRRLAGGLTNEQFFGPGTRLTVL.

The gene calls are TRBV7-9 and TRBJ1-5; no definite D call. This CDR3 has 15 amino acids. Trimming pared 2 bases from V and 2 bases from J, leaving 10 bases between. From germline, CDR1 is SEHNR and CDR2 FQNEAQ (reference sequence). CDR3 in DNA: TGTGCCAGCAGCTTATTTGGCGAAGGCAATCAGCCCCAGCATTTT. It translates to CASSLFGEGNQPQHF.

Many counts were recorded for this clonotype. The genes are TRBV30 and TRBJ2-7; D possibly corresponds to TRBD2 (5 bases). The V gene's germline CDR1 is GTSNPN and CDR2 SVGIG (reference sequence). CDR3 length: 16 residues. Deletions cut 2 bases from V and 0 bases from J, with 17 bases between. The CDR3 reads CAWSRPGSASSYEQYF. The CDR3 region has the DNA TGTGCCTGGAGTCGGCCGGGGAGCGCGAGCTCCTACGAGCAGTACTTC.

On this clonotype itself: A read error may explain this, as a much larger clone is one base away. The rearrangement links TRBV12-3 or TRBV12-4 to TRBJ2-6, with a weak D call TRBD1 (5 bases). V lost 3 bases and J lost 0, with 12 bases in between. The CDR3 has 17 residues. DNA for the CDR3: TGTGCCAGCAGTTTGACAGTCTCTAGCTCTGGGGCCAACGTCCTGACTTTC. Protein: CASSLTVSSSGANVLTF.

This clonotype was recorded at least ten times. The V call is TRBV3-1, the J call TRBJ1-2, with D possibly matching TRBD1 (5 bases). V lost 0 bases to trimming and J lost 4 bases, with 12 bases between them. Looked up from germline, CDR1 is LGHDT and CDR2 is YNNKEL (reference sequence). The CDR3 is 15 amino acids. Here the CDR3 DNA reads TGTGCCAGCAGCCAAGATCAGGGCCCTACCTATGGCTACACCTTC. This encodes CASSQDQGPTYGYTF.

This clonotype occurred many times. The chain is built from TRBV11-2 and TRBJ1-3; maybe TRBD1 (5 bases). The V and J ends lost 1 base and 0 bases respectively, with 19 bases between them. The germline V gene encodes CDR1 SGHAT and CDR2 FQNNGV. This CDR3 region has 19 residues. The CDR3 loop reads CASSLVGGTPRDSGNTIYF. The CDR3 DNA reads TGTGCCAGCAGCTTAGTTGGAGGGACCCCGAGAGACTCTGGAAACACCATATATTTT.

This clonotype appeared many times. The CDR3 reads CASSLSLAGGEQYF. CDR3 in DNA: TGTGCCAGCAGCTTATCACTAGCGGGAGGCGAGCAGTACTTC. This rearrangement joins TRBV5-4 to TRBJ2-7; the match to TRBD2 covers 12 bases. CDR1 and CDR2 from the germline V gene are SGHNT and YYREEE (reference sequence). V dropped 2 bases and J dropped 6; count of bases not matched to a gene: 3. The CDR3 is 14 residues long.